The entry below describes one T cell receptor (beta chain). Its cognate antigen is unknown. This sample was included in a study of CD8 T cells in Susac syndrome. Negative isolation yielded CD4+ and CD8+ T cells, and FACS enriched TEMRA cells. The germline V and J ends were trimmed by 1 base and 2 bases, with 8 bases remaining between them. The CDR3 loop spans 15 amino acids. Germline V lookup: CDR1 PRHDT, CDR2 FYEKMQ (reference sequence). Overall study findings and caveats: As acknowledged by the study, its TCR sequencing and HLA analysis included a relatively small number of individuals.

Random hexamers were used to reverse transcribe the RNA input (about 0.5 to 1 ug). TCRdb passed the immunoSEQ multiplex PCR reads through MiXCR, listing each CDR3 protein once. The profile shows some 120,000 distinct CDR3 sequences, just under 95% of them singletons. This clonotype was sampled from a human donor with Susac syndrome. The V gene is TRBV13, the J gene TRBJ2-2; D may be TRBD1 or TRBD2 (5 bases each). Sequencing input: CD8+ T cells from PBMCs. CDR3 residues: CASSLVGGNTGELFF. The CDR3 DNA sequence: TGTGCCAGCAGCTTAGTTGGGGGAAACACCGGGGAGCTGTTTTTT.